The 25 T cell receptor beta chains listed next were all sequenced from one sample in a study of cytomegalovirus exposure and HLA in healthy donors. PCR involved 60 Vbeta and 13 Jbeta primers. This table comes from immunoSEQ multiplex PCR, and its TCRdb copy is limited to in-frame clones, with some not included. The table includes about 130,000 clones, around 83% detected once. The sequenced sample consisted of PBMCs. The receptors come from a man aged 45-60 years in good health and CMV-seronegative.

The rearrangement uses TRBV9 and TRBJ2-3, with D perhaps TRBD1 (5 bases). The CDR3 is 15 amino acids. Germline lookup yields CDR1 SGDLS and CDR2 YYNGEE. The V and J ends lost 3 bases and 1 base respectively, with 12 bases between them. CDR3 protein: CASSEGQPGTDTQYF. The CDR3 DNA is TGTGCCAGCAGCGAGGGGCAGCCGGGCACAGATACGCAGTATTTT.

The CDR3 DNA reads as TGTGCCTGGAGTGTAACGGGGGGTAAGTCTACTGAAGCTTTCTTT. Translated, it gives CAWSVTGGKSTEAFF. This chain links TRBV30 with TRBJ1-1; a weak D match, TRBD1 (5 bases). CDR3 length equals 15 residues. Trimming shortened V by 0 bases and J by 5 bases, and 16 bases separated the two germline ends. CDR1 GTSNPN and CDR2 SVGIG come from the germline V gene (reference sequence). Together with reference TRBV30 and TRBJ1-1, the CDR3 gives the full variable domain: SQTIHQWPATLVQPVGSPLSLECTVEGTSNPNLYWYRQAAGRGLQLLFYSVGIGQISSEVPQNLSASRPQDRQFILSSKKLLLSDSGFYLCAWSVTGGKSTEAFFGQGTRLTVV.

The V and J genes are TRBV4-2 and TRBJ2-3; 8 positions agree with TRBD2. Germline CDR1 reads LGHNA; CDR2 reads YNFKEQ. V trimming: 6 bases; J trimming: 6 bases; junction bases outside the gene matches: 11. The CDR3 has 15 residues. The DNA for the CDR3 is TGTGCCAGCAGGGGTCGCGGGGGGCTGTGGGATACGCAGTATTTT. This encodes CASRGRGGLWDTQYF.

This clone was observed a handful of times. The CDR3 reads CASSVATLWRAKNIQYF. The CDR3 DNA reads TGTGCCAGCAGCGTAGCGACCCTCTGGAGAGCCAAAAACATTCAGTACTTC. The chain couples TRBV2 to TRBJ2-4, with D tentatively TRBD2 (5 bases). CDR3 length equals 17 residues. With 6 bases removed from V and 0 bases from J, the gap between germline ends came to 18 bases. Germline values: CDR1 SNHLY, CDR2 FYNNEI.

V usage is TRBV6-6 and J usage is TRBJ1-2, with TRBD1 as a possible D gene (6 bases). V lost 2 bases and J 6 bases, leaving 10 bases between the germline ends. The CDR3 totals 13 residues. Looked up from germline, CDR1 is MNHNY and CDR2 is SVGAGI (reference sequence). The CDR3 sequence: CASSYPQGNGYTF. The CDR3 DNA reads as TGTGCCAGCAGTTACCCTCAGGGGAATGGCTACACCTTC.

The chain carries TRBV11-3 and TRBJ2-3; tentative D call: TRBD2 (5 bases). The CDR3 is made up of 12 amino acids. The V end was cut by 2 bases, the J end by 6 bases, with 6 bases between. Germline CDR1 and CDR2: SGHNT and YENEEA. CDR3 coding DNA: TGTGCCAGCAGCTTATCGGGGGATACGCAGTATTTT. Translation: CASSLSGDTQYF.

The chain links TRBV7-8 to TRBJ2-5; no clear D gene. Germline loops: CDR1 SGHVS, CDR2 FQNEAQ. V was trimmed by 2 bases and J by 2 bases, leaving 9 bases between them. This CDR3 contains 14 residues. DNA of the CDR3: TGTGCCAGCAGCTTACAGGTTGTACAAGAGACCCAGTACTTC. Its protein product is CASSLQVVQETQYF.

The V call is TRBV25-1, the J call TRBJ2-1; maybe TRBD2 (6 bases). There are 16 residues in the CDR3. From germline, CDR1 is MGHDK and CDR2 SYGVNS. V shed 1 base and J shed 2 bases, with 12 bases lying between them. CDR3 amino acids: CASSESDGSPYNEQFF. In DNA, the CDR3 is TGTGCCAGCAGTGAATCTGACGGGAGCCCCTACAATGAGCAGTTCTTC.

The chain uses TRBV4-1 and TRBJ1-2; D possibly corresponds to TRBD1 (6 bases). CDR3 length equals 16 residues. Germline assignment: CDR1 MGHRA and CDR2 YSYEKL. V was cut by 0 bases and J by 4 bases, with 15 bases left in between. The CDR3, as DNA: TGCGCCAGCAGCCAAGACCCTGGCGGACAGATCTATGGCTACACCTTC. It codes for CASSQDPGGQIYGYTF.

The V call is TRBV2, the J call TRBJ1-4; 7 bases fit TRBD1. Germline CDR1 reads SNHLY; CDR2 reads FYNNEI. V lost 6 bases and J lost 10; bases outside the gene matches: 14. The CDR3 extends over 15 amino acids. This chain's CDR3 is CASRNQGGGWGKLFF. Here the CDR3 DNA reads TGTGCCAGCAGGAATCAGGGGGGAGGATGGGGAAAACTGTTTTTT.

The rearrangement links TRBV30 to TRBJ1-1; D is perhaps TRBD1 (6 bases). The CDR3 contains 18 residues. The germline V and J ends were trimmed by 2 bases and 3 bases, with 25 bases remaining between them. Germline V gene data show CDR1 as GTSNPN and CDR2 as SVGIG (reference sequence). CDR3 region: CAWSKPWRGGGTDTEAFF. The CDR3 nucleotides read TGTGCCTGGAGTAAACCTTGGAGAGGGGGGGGTACCGACACTGAAGCTTTCTTT.

The CDR3 reads CASSRDSHYGYTF. CDR3 nucleotide sequence: TGTGCCAGCAGCAGGGACAGCCACTATGGCTACACCTTC. The chain couples TRBV7-2 to TRBJ1-2, with 7 bases aligning to TRBD1. Germline values: CDR1 SGHTA, CDR2 FQGNSA. After removal of 5 bases from V and 3 bases from J, the junction contained 3 bases not matched to a gene. The CDR3 extends over 13 amino acids.

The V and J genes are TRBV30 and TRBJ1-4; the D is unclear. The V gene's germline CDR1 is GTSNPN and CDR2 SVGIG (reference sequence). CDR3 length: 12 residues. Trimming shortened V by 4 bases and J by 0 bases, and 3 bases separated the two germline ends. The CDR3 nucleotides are TGTGCCTGGACAGCAACTAATGAAAAACTGTTTTTT. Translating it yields CAWTATNEKLFF.

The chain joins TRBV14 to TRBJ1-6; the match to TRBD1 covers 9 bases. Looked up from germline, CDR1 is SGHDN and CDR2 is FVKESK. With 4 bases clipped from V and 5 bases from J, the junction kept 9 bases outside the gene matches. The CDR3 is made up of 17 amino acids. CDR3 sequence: CASSRGHRDRDNSPLHF. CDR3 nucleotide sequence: TGTGCCAGCAGCCGCGGTCACCGGGACAGGGATAATTCACCCCTCCACTTT.

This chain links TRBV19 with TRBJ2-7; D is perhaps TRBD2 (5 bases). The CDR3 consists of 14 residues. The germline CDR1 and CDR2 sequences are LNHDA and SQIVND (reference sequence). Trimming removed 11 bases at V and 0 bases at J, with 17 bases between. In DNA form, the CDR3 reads TGTGCCTCCTCAGAGAGGGAGTCCTCCTACGAGCAGTACTTC. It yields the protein CASSERESSYEQYF.

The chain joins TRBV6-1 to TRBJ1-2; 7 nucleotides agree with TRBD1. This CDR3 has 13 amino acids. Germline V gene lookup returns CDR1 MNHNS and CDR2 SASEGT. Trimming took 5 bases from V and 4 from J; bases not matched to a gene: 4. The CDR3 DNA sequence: TGTGCCAGCAGTTTGGGACAGATCTATGGCTACACCTTC. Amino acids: CASSLGQIYGYTF.

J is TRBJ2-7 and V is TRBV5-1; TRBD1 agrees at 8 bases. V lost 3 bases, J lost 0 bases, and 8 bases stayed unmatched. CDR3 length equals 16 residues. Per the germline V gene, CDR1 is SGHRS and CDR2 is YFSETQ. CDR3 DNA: TGCGCCAGCAGCTCTAGTTTGGGGACAGGCTCCTACGAGCAGTACTTC. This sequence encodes CASSSSLGTGSYEQYF.

CDR3 in amino acids: CASSQELAGGTHEQFF. The CDR3 region has the DNA TGTGCCAGCAGCCAGGAACTAGCGGGGGGGACGCATGAGCAGTTCTTC. The chain links TRBV4-2 to TRBJ2-1; 13 bases map to TRBD2. CDR3 length: 16 residues. The trim removed 3 bases at V and 8 bases at J, leaving 7 bases unmatched. Germline values: CDR1 LGHNA, CDR2 YNFKEQ.

The CDR3 region is CASSYRQGYTYEQYF. Written as DNA, the CDR3 is TGTGCCAGCAGTTACCGACAGGGTTACACCTACGAGCAGTACTTC. The chain links TRBV6-6 to TRBJ2-7; TRBD1 aligns across 7 bases. CDR1 and CDR2 from the germline V gene are MNHNY and SVGAGI (reference sequence). The V segment lost 2 bases and the J segment 2 bases; nucleotides outside the gene matches: 6. The CDR3 is 15 amino acids.

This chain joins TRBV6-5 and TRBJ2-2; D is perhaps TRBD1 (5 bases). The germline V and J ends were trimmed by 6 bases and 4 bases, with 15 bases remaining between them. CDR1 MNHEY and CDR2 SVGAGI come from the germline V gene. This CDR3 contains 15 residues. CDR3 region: CASRKTAPSTGELFF. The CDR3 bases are TGTGCCAGCAGGAAGACAGCACCCTCCACCGGGGAGCTGTTTTTT.

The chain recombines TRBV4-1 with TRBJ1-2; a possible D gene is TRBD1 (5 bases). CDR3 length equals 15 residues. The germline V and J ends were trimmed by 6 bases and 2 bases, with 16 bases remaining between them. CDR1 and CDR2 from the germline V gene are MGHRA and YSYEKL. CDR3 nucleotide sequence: TGCGCCAGCAGGGATAGCGGGGGAAAGAACTATGGCTACACCTTC. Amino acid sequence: CASRDSGGKNYGYTF.

The CDR3 here is CASSRLGGYEQYF. CDR3 DNA sequence: TGCGCCAGCAGCCGTCTGGGAGGATACGAGCAGTACTTC. The V call is TRBV4-1, the J call TRBJ2-7; D possibly corresponds to TRBD2 (6 bases). Per germline, CDR1 MGHRA and CDR2 YSYEKL. V lost 4 bases to trimming and J lost 4 bases, with 11 bases between them. This CDR3 is built from 13 residues.

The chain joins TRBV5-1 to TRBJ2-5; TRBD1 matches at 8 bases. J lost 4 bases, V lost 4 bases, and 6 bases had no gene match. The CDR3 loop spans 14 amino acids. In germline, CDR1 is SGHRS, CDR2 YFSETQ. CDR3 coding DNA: TGCGCCAGCAGCACGACAGGGGTGGGAGAGACCCAGTACTTC. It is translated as CASSTTGVGETQYF.

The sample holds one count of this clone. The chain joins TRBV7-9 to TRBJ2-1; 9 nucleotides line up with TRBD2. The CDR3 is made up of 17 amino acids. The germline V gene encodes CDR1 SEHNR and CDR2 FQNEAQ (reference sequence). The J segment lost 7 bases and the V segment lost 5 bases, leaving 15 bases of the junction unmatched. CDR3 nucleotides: TGTGCCAGCAGCCCAAGCCCCGGGCGGGGGGGCAGAAATGAGCAGTTCTTC. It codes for CASSPSPGRGGRNEQFF.

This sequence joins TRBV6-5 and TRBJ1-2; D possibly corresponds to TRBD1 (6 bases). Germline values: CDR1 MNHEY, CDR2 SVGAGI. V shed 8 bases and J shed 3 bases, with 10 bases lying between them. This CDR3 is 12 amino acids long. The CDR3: CASYRADYGYTF. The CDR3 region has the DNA TGTGCCAGCTACAGGGCTGACTATGGCTACACCTTC.